Listed below are T cell receptor beta chains from one sample, sequenced in a study of blood T cell repertoires in COVID-19. Profiling relied on immunoSEQ multiplex PCR, and the TCRdb table lists in-frame clones only, not all of them. The top ten hold approximately 8.5% of the sample, which has roughly 270,000 clones, approximately 91% seen once. The sequencing sample was made of peripheral blood. The receptors originated from a man younger than 30 with active or convalescent COVID-19. Each CDR3 is given with its conserved first and last residue. D genes are given only for firm matches. Clone size is not always given. Where it is, it says once, few, many or a class for expanded clones.

D gene	V gene	CDR3 length	J gene	clone size	CDR3 DNA	CDR3 protein
NA	TRBV2	13	TRBJ2-5	NA	TGTGCCAGCAGCCCAGGGGTTGGAGAGACCCAGTACTTC	CASSPGVGETQYF
NA	TRBV25-1	17	TRBJ1-1	few	TGTGCCAGCAGCCCCTCAGGTCGTGGAAGGCGTGATACTGAAGCTTTCTTT	CASSPSGRGRRDTEAFF
TRBD2	TRBV27	17	TRBJ2-6	NA	TGTGCCACCATGGGAGGGGACCTCTCCTCTGGGGCCAACGTCCTGACTTTC	CATMGGDLSSGANVLTF
TRBD1	TRBV2	14	TRBJ1-5	once	TGTGCCAGCAGGGCTACAGGGGACTTTCAGCCCCAGCATTTT	CASRATGDFQPQHF
TRBD1	TRBV7-3	15	TRBJ2-2	once	TGTGCCAGCAGCTTAATAGGGGGCAACACCGGGGAGCTGTTTTTT	CASSLIGGNTGELFF
NA	TRBV6-2/TRBV6-3	15	TRBJ2-6	NA	TGTGCCAGCAGTTACCAGGGGTCTGGGGCCAACGTCCTGACTTTC	CASSYQGSGANVLTF
NA	TRBV7-9	12	TRBJ2-1	NA	TGTGCCAGCAGCCCTTCTAGCGATGAGCAGTTCTTC	CASSPSSDEQFF
NA	TRBV6-6	16	TRBJ2-3	NA	TGTGCCAGCAGTTACGGAGGGGCGTTGAGCACAGATACGCAGTATTTT	CASSYGGALSTDTQYF
NA	TRBV6-6	15	TRBJ1-5	NA	TGTGCCAGCCTCAGTGGGGCAGCCAGCAATCAGCCCCAGCATTTT	CASLSGAASNQPQHF
TRBD2	TRBV7-2	17	TRBJ2-3	NA	TGTGCCAGCAGCTTAGAGTATCTAGCGGGGGGCACAGATACGCAGTATTTT	CASSLEYLAGGTDTQYF
NA	TRBV3-1/TRBV3-2	13	TRBJ1-2	NA	TGTGCCAGCTTTACGTTAGGGGCCGGCGGCTACACCTTC	CASFTLGAGGYTF
NA	TRBV27	14	TRBJ2-7	NA	TGTGCCAGCAGTTTTTACCCACAGGGCTACGAGCAGTACTTC	CASSFYPQGYEQYF
NA	TRBV5-1	19	TRBJ1-4	once	TGCGCCAGCAGCTTGGCCGGACACTCATCCCATACGCCGAATGAAAAACTGTTTTTT	CASSLAGHSSHTPNEKLFF
TRBD1	TRBV6-2/TRBV6-3	14	TRBJ2-3	many	TGTGCCAGCAGTTATGGACAGGGGGCAGATACGCAGTATTTT	CASSYGQGADTQYF
TRBD1	TRBV14	12	TRBJ1-1	NA	TGTGCCAGCAGTTCAGACAGGGGGAAAGCTTTCTTT	CASSSDRGKAFF
NA	TRBV20-1	13	TRBJ2-7	NA	TGCAGTGCTAGTGACAGGGGACTATACGAGCAGTACTTC	CSASDRGLYEQYF
NA	TRBV11-2	11	TRBJ2-7	NA	TGTGCCAGCAGCTTAGCATTCGAGCAGTACTTC	CASSLAFEQYF
NA	TRBV13	13	TRBJ1-4	once	TGTGCCAGCAGCCCAAGCGGCCCCGAAAAACTGTTTTTT	CASSPSGPEKLFF
NA	TRBV19	13	TRBJ1-2	NA	TGTGCCAGTAGTTCTGCCCAGGGTTGGGGCTACACCTTC	CASSSAQGWGYTF
NA	TRBV29-1	12	TRBJ1-5	few	TGCAGCGCAATTCAAGGGGGACAGCCCCAGCATTTT	CSAIQGGQPQHF
NA	TRBV6-2/TRBV6-3	14	TRBJ1-5	NA	TGTGCCAGCAGTTCACAGGGTTCCAATCAGCCCCAGCATTTT	CASSSQGSNQPQHF
TRBD1	TRBV5-6	14	TRBJ1-6	NA	TGTGCCAGCAGCAACAGGGGCGATGGTTCACCCCTCCACTTT	CASSNRGDGSPLHF
TRBD1	TRBV7-9	15	TRBJ1-6	NA	TGTGCCAGCAGCTCACGGGACAGATATAATTCACCCCTCCACTTT	CASSSRDRYNSPLHF
TRBD1	TRBV3-1/TRBV3-2	15	TRBJ2-4	NA	TGTGCCAGCAGCGGTGACAGGGGGGCCAAAAACATTCAGTACTTC	CASSGDRGAKNIQYF
TRBD2	TRBV11-3	14	TRBJ2-1	NA	TGTGCCAGCAGCCTAGCGGGGGGGTACAATGAGCAGTTCTTC	CASSLAGGYNEQFF
TRBD1	TRBV19	13	TRBJ2-1	NA	TGTGCCAGTAGTATAGCCAGGGGGCTTGAGCAGTTCTTC	CASSIARGLEQFF